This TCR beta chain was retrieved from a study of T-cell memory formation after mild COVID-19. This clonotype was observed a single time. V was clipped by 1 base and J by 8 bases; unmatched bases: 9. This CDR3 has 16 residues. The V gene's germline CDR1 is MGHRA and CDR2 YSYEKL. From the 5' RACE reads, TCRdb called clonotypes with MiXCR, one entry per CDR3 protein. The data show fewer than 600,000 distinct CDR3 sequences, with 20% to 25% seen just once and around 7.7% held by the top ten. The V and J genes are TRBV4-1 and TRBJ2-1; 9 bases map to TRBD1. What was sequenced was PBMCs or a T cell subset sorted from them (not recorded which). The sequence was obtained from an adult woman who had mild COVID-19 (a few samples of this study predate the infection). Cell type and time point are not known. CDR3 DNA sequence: TGCGCCAGCAGCCAAGTTCCTTCGGGACAGGGAGATGAGCAGTTCTTC. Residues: CASSQVPSGQGDEQFF.